A single sample gave rise to the 13 T cell receptor beta chains below, sequenced in a study of T cell responses to AZD1222 COVID-19 vaccine. Assay used: immunoSEQ multiplex PCR; TCRdb lists only in-frame clones, some missing. The data show approximately 80,000 clones, roughly 90% seen once. The sequencing here drew on peripheral blood, taken on day 0 of AZD1222 vaccination. The receptor set was obtained from an adult in good health.

The genes are TRBV5-4 and TRBJ1-1, with 10 bases lining up with TRBD1. Trimming removed 4 bases from V and 1 base from J; junction bases left unmatched: 7. CDR3 length equals 16 residues. Germline V gene lookup returns CDR1 SGHNT and CDR2 YYREEE (reference sequence). The CDR3 DNA sequence: TGTGCCAGCAGCCCTGGGGGGGACAGGGGGAACACTGAAGCTTTCTTT. Its translation is CASSPGGDRGNTEAFF.

The rearrangement links TRBV7-8 to TRBJ2-3, with 8 nucleotides matching TRBD2. From germline, CDR1 is SGHVS and CDR2 FQNEAQ. Trimming took 10 bases from V and 2 from J; bases not matched to a gene: 5. The CDR3 is 13 amino acids. The CDR3 protein is CATIAGLTDTQYF. CDR3 in DNA: TGTGCCACCATAGCGGGACTCACAGATACGCAGTATTTT.

The gene calls are TRBV24-1 and TRBJ2-1; 11 nucleotides match TRBD2. Unmatched junction bases numbered 6, after V lost 1 base and J lost 8 bases. Germline CDR1 reads KGHDR; CDR2 reads SFDVKD. This CDR3 contains 16 residues. This chain's CDR3 is CATSDLTSGSSDEQFF. CDR3 bases: TGTGCCACCAGTGATTTAACTAGCGGGAGTAGCGATGAGCAGTTCTTC.

This chain uses TRBV12-3 or TRBV12-4 with TRBJ1-2; D is unresolved. V was pared by 1 base and J by 4 bases, with 7 bases between. The CDR3 runs 13 residues. This CDR3 reads CASSLDGIYGYTF. CDR3 in DNA: TGTGCCAGCAGTTTAGACGGAATCTATGGCTACACCTTC.

The chain is built from TRBV2 and TRBJ1-5; 8 bases fit TRBD1. There are 14 residues in the CDR3. After removal of 3 bases from V and 6 bases from J, the junction contained 4 bases not matched to a gene. Per germline, CDR1 SNHLY and CDR2 FYNNEI. The CDR3 nucleotides read TGTGCCAGCAGTGAGGACAGGGTGGGTCAGCCCCAGCATTTT. Protein product: CASSEDRVGQPQHF.

V gene TRBV6-5 combines with J gene TRBJ2-3; 8 nucleotides align to TRBD2. This CDR3 region has 15 residues. V gave up 5 bases and J gave up 4 bases; unmatched junction bases: 8. Germline CDR1 is MNHEY and CDR2 is SVGAGI. DNA for the CDR3: TGTGCCAGCAGTAGGGTGGGACTAGGGGCAGATACGCAGTATTTT. It codes for CASSRVGLGADTQYF.

The V gene is TRBV27, the J gene TRBJ1-1; tentative D call: TRBD1 (6 bases). The V end lost 4 bases, the J end lost 7 bases, and 16 bases lay between the germline ends. The CDR3 contains 14 residues. Per the germline V gene, CDR1 is MNHEY and CDR2 is SMNVEV (reference sequence). The CDR3, as DNA: TGTGCCAGCAGTTCCAGGGGTGGTCCGTATGAAGCTTTCTTT. Its translation: CASSSRGGPYEAFF.

The chain's CDR3 is CASSLEPGRADYGYTF. CDR3 nucleotide sequence: TGTGCCAGCAGCTTAGAACCGGGAAGGGCAGACTATGGCTACACCTTC. The chain is built from TRBV7-3 and TRBJ1-2, with no clear D. Trimming removed 2 bases from V and 3 bases from J, with 16 bases in between. The CDR3 has 16 residues. Germline CDR1 SGHTA, CDR2 FQGTGA.

The chain has TRBV6-5 and TRBJ2-1; possibly TRBD2 for D (7 bases). The V end lost 6 bases, the J end lost 10 bases, and 19 bases lay between the germline ends. The CDR3 spans 14 residues. Germline values: CDR1 MNHEY, CDR2 SVGAGI. The CDR3 protein is CASRLAESQGEQFF. For the CDR3, the DNA is TGTGCCAGCAGGCTAGCGGAATCCCAGGGGGAGCAGTTCTTC.

DNA for the CDR3: TGTGCCAGCAGGGGACAGGGGGCTTCCTACGAGCAGTACTTC. As protein: CASRGQGASYEQYF. The V call is TRBV6-6, the J call TRBJ2-7, with 12 bases lining up with TRBD1. Germline assignment: CDR1 MNHNY and CDR2 SVGAGI (reference sequence). The CDR3 runs 14 residues. V lost 6 bases to trimming and J lost 1 base; unmatched junction nucleotides: 1.

The chain is built from TRBV6-5 and TRBJ1-2, with D hard to call. Germline CDR1 is MNHEY and CDR2 is SVGAGI. V lost 0 bases, J lost 4 bases, and 9 bases lay in between. The CDR3 is 14 amino acids. CDR3 nucleotides: TGTGCCAGCAGTTACTCGGACCCAGGCTATGGCTACACCTTC. Translation: CASSYSDPGYGYTF.

The chain has TRBV23-1 and TRBJ2-1; a weak D match, TRBD2 (6 bases). TRBV23-1 is annotated as an ORF whose role is uncertain. V was pared by 8 bases and J by 5 bases, with 13 bases between. The CDR3 has 13 residues. CDR3 bases: TGCGCCAGCCGCGGGGCGCCTCACAATGAGCAGTTCTTC. Residues: CASRGAPHNEQFF.

The rearrangement links TRBV12-5 to TRBJ1-4; a weak D match, TRBD1 (5 bases). V dropped 1 base and J dropped 7 bases, with 13 bases sitting between them. This CDR3 contains 15 residues. Germline-derived CDR1 and CDR2 are LGHNT and FRNRAP. The CDR3 bases are TGTGCTAGTGGTTTGGGAACAGGCATAGGTGAAAAACTGTTTTTT. Encoded protein: CASGLGTGIGEKLFF.